This record looks at one TCR beta chain sequence and its context. This sample was taken from a study of blood T cell repertoires in COVID-19. About the study: Sites across the United States, Italy and Spain contributed samples from acute and convalescent COVID-19.

The study assigned cohorts using participant-reported clinical history. Per the original data handling: Estimation of nucleated cell counts relied on the amplification of reference gene primers. Method: immunoSEQ multiplex PCR; TCRdb's copy keeps in-frame clones and lacks some. The V and J calls and clone size are taken from that table; D and trimming were inferred from the DNA. The table lists about 140,000 clones, about 80% of them singletons. The source of this sequence is a woman in her fifties or sixties who had recovered from COVID-19. The sequencing sample was made of PBMCs or T cells enriched from blood (not recorded which).

DNA for the CDR3: TGTGCCAGTAGTAAACGCGGGGGGTTCGGCTACACCTTC. Its translation: CASSKRGGFGYTF. This chain links TRBV19 with TRBJ1-2, with a weak D call TRBD1 (5 bases). V was shortened by 4 bases and J by 8 bases, with 14 bases between the two germline ends. The length of the CDR3 is 13 residues. Germline values: CDR1 LNHDA, CDR2 SQIVND (reference sequence).